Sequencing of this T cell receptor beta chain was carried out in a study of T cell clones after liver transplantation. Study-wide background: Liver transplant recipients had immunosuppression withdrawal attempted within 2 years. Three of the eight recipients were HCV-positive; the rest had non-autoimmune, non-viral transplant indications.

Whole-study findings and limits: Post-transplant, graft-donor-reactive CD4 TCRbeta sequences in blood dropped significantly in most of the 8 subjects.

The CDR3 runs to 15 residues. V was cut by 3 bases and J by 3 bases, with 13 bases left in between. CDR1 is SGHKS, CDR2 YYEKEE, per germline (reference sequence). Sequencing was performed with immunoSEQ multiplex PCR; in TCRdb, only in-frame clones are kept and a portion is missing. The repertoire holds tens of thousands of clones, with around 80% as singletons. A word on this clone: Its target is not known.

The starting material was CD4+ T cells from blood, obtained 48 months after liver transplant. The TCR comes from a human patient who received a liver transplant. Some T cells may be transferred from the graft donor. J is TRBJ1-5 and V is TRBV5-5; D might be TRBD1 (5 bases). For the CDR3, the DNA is TGTGCCAGCAGCTCGGAAGACAGCGTCAATCAGCCCCAGCATTTT. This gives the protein CASSSEDSVNQPQHF.